Included here is one TCR beta chain sequence, with context. Its target is not known. The sample comes from a study of blood T cells in healthy people across ages. It was with a sample-barcoded 5' primer and a J-beta primer mix that a second PCR of roughly 7 to 12 cycles was run. One entry per CDR3 protein, called by TCRdb with MiXCR from the 5' RACE reads. This sample has 800,000 to 950,000 distinct CDR3 sequences, with under 35% found just once. V lost 8 bases and J 5 bases, leaving 12 bases between the germline ends. Germline CDR1 SNHLY, CDR2 FYNNEI. The CDR3 loop spans 12 amino acids. General study results and limits: Age advanced and TCR beta diversity per million T cells fell, roughly linearly. For the donors, CMV status was unknown and possibly confounded expanded clonotype changes. It was the long-lived donors that had more naive CD4+ cells and higher diversity than aged donors.

Separately, the same data were catalogued under a study of T cells of mothers and their children.

Sequenced sample: blood. The rearrangement joins TRBV2 to TRBJ2-5; D gene unclear. The clonotype comes from a woman aged 40 to 50 in good health. Here the CDR3 DNA reads TGTGCCAGCGACCGAGAAGGGGAGACCCAGTACTTC. Translation gives CASDREGETQYF. Full variable domain (missing parts from reference TRBV2 and TRBJ2-5): EPEVTQTPSHQVTQMGQEVILRCVPISNHLYFYWYRQILGQKVEFLVSFYNNEISEKSEIFDDQFSVERPDGSNFTLKIRSTKLEDSAMYFCASDREGETQYFGPGTRLLVL.